The 32 T cell receptor beta chains below come from one sample, sequenced in a study of vaccination and CD4 T cells after COVID-19. Treatment meaning: roughly ten-day PBMC culture with coronavirus spike peptide pools or control peptides (ViraFEST assay). Their specific antigens are unknown. The assay that was used to sequence DNA from cultured CD4+ T cells was the Oncomine TCR Beta short-read assay. MiXCR, run by TCRdb on the PCR reads, gives a single entry per CDR3 protein. This table holds approximately 12,000 distinct CDR3 sequences, roughly 50% found once. Here the sequenced sample was cultured CD4+ T cells from blood, taken after SARS-CoV-2 vaccination. The origin of the receptors is a human donor with COVID-19.

The chain has TRBV6-1 and TRBJ2-5, with TRBD1 as a possible D gene (6 bases). The germline gives CDR1 MNHNS, CDR2 SASEGT. Trimming shortened V by 3 bases and J by 4 bases, and 15 bases separated the two germline ends. The CDR3 length is 15 residues. CDR3 nucleotide sequence: TGTGCCAGCAGTGACCGCAGGGGTATGGCAGAGACCCAGTACTTC. This codes for CASSDRRGMAETQYF.

For the CDR3, the DNA is TGTGCCAGCAGTTACTCGATGGCGGAACTGAACACTGAAGCTTTCTTT. Its translation is CASSYSMAELNTEAFF. The rearrangement uses TRBV6-5 and TRBJ1-1, with D uncertain. CDR3 size: 16 residues. Germline V CDR1 and CDR2: MNHEY, SVGAGI. Trimming cost V 0 bases and J 0 bases, with 11 bases left between them.

This chain connects TRBV6-5 to TRBJ1-2; the match to TRBD1 covers 7 bases. V shed 2 bases and J 4 bases; nucleotides not matched to a gene: 7. The germline CDR1 and CDR2 sequences are MNHEY and SVGAGI. The CDR3 loop spans 15 amino acids. CDR3 DNA: TGTGCCAGCAGTTACGGAGGGGGCCTGGGCTATGGCTACACCTTC. Translated, it gives CASSYGGGLGYGYTF.

This clonotype was counted a few times. This chain joins TRBV19 and TRBJ1-5; D remains unclear. The CDR3 sequence is 12 residues long. Germline CDR1 and CDR2: LNHDA and SQIVND (reference sequence). V gave up 1 base and J gave up 7 bases, with 5 bases separating them. CDR3 DNA sequence: TGTGCCAGTAGTATAGGGACCCAGCCCCAGCATTTT. It specifies CASSIGTQPQHF.

The chain joins TRBV20-1 to TRBJ2-3; tentatively, D is TRBD1 (6 bases). The CDR3 consists of 16 residues. The germline gives CDR1 DFQATT, CDR2 SNEGSKA (reference sequence). Trimming shortened V by 0 bases and J by 3 bases, and 16 bases separated the two germline ends. CDR3 region: CSAREGGRGTTDTQYF. The CDR3 nucleotides read TGCAGTGCTAGAGAAGGCGGCAGGGGAACGACAGATACGCAGTATTTT.

This clonotype was detected only a few times. The chain uses TRBV20-1 and TRBJ2-1; TRBD2 matches at 9 bases. After removal of 5 bases from V and 5 bases from J, the junction contained 13 bases not matched to a gene. The CDR3 is 16 residues long. In germline, CDR1 is DFQATT, CDR2 SNEGSKA (reference sequence). The CDR3, as DNA: TGCAGTGCTTTTCCGAGTCTAGCGGGGAAACACAATGAGCAGTTCTTC. Translating gives CSAFPSLAGKHNEQFF.

The gene calls are TRBV6-1 and TRBJ2-5; tentatively, D is TRBD2 (6 bases). This CDR3 is built from 13 residues. V lost 11 bases, J lost 4 bases, and 17 bases lay in between. Germline CDR1 and CDR2: MNHNS and SASEGT. The CDR3 nucleotides read TGTGCCGCGGGGAGCGTGTTCGGAGAGACCCAGTACTTC. It encodes CAAGSVFGETQYF.

V gene TRBV7-2 combines with J gene TRBJ1-5; possible D gene TRBD1, 6 bases. With 1 base removed from V and 7 bases from J, the gap between germline ends came to 14 bases. The CDR3 has 15 residues. Per germline, CDR1 SGHTA and CDR2 FQGNSA. The chain's CDR3 is CASSLEGGGWQPQHF. The CDR3, as DNA: TGTGCCAGCAGCTTAGAAGGGGGGGGCTGGCAGCCCCAGCATTTT.

The V and J genes are TRBV2 and TRBJ2-2, with 9 bases aligning to TRBD1. Germline CDR1 reads SNHLY; CDR2 reads FYNNEI. After removal of 6 bases from V and 1 base from J, the junction contained 3 bases not matched to a gene. CDR3 length: 15 amino acids. CDR3 nucleotides: TGTGCCAGCAGAGTGGACAGGGGGAACACCGGGGAGCTGTTTTTT. Its protein is CASRVDRGNTGELFF.

This clonotype counts as medium-sized (0.01 to 0.1%). This chain connects TRBV5-6 to TRBJ1-6; no firm D call. This CDR3 comprises 15 residues. The V gene's germline CDR1 is SGHDT and CDR2 YYEEEE. The V and J ends lost 4 bases and 8 bases respectively, with 16 bases between them. This CDR3 reads CASSLARSLYSPLHF. CDR3 in DNA: TGTGCCAGCAGCCTTGCCCGGAGCCTTTATTCACCCCTCCACTTT.

The J gene is TRBJ1-1, the V gene TRBV30, with D hard to call. This CDR3 contains 11 residues. Looked up from germline, CDR1 is GTSNPN and CDR2 is SVGIG (reference sequence). V lost 3 bases, J lost 6 bases, and 8 bases lay in between. CDR3 DNA: TGTGCCTGGAGCGGCGAGGCTGAAGCTTTCTTT. Translation gives CAWSGEAEAFF.

The table lists this clonotype with a few counts. This chain links TRBV7-8 with TRBJ1-5; the D gene is possibly TRBD1 (5 bases). The germline V gene has CDR1 SGHVS and CDR2 FQNEAQ. This CDR3 contains 17 residues. The ends were cut back, 0 bases at V and 7 bases at J, with 19 bases in the middle. The CDR3 DNA is TGTGCCAGCAGCTTAGCGCCCGCACCAGGGAAAGGGCAGCCCCAGCATTTT. It encodes CASSLAPAPGKGQPQHF.

This chain uses TRBV1 with TRBJ2-5; the table's D gene call, TRBD1, was not cross checked with the DNA. TRBV1 is flagged as a pseudogene. There are 19 residues in the CDR3. CDR3 loop: CTSSQVRRTPPFYQETQYF. The CDR3 nucleotides are TGCACCAGCAGCCAAGTTAGACGGACACCACCTTTTTACCAAGAGACCCAGTACTTC.

The chain joins TRBV19 to TRBJ2-5; a weak D match, TRBD2 (5 bases). Trimming cost V 5 bases and J 4 bases, with 14 bases left between them. This CDR3 contains 14 residues. The V gene's germline CDR1 is LNHDA and CDR2 SQIVND (reference sequence). The CDR3 loop is CASSLPEVRETQYF. The CDR3 nucleotides read TGTGCCAGTAGTCTCCCGGAGGTAAGAGAGACCCAGTACTTC.

This clonotype was seen just once. The chain couples TRBV6-5 to TRBJ2-7; D ambiguous. This CDR3 has 14 amino acids. The germline V gene encodes CDR1 MNHEY and CDR2 SVGAGI. V lost 0 bases and J 0 bases, leaving 6 bases between the germline ends. CDR3 in DNA: TGTGCCAGCAGTTACTCGTCAGCCTCCTACGAGCAGTACTTC. It specifies CASSYSSASYEQYF.

The J gene is TRBJ2-5, the V gene TRBV27; TRBD2 matches 14 bases. Germline CDR1 is MNHEY and CDR2 is SMNVEV (reference sequence). The CDR3 has 17 residues. J was trimmed by 6 bases and V by 5 bases; bases with no gene match: 11. This CDR3 is CASSPPGLAGDLKTQYF. The CDR3 nucleotides read TGTGCCAGCAGTCCCCCGGGACTAGCGGGGGACCTAAAGACCCAGTACTTC.

The CDR3 DNA reads TGTGCCACTTCTTTCACCGGGGAGCTGTTTTTT. Amino acids: CATSFTGELFF. The chain recombines TRBV15 with TRBJ2-2; no clear D gene. The CDR3 length is 11 residues. Germline V gene sequence: CDR1 LNHNV, CDR2 YYDKDF (reference sequence). Trimming pared 9 bases from V and 4 bases from J, leaving 6 bases between.

The V call is TRBV12-2, the J call TRBJ1-5; the table's D call, TRBD1, has no DNA check behind it. TRBV12-2 is recorded as a pseudogene. The CDR3 totals 15 residues. CDR3 coding DNA: TGTGCAAGTCGCTTAGGACCAGGGCAAGATCAGCCCCAGCATTTT. This codes for CASRLGPGQDQPQHF.

The chain links TRBV7-2 to TRBJ1-2, with 8 bases matching TRBD1. The V gene's germline CDR1 is SGHTA and CDR2 FQGNSA. The CDR3 is 15 residues long. The junction had 8 bases not matched to a gene; V was cut back by 4 bases and J by 4 bases. The DNA of the CDR3 is TGTGCCAGCAGCTCACGGACAGGGCCAGGCTATGGCTACACCTTC. This translates into CASSSRTGPGYGYTF.

In its sample, this clonotype was seen once. The chain joins TRBV11-3 to TRBJ2-3; possible D gene TRBD1, 5 bases. CDR1 is SGHNT and CDR2 is YENEEA in the germline V gene. This CDR3 has 16 residues. Trimming shortened V by 0 bases and J by 6 bases, and 16 bases separated the two germline ends. The CDR3 is CASSLDVNRWLDTQYF. CDR3 bases: TGTGCCAGCAGCTTAGATGTTAACAGGTGGTTGGATACGCAGTATTTT.

The chain combines TRBV7-9 with TRBJ2-1; TRBD2 agrees at 7 bases. The CDR3 totals 13 residues. J was trimmed by 11 bases and V by 4 bases; bases with no gene match: 8. Germline CDR1 SEHNR, CDR2 FQNEAQ (reference sequence). The CDR3 nucleotides are TGTGCCAGCAGCTCCCCCGGGAGGCCGAAGCAGTTCTTC. Translated, it gives CASSSPGRPKQFF.

This clonotype turned up a few times. The chain couples TRBV6-1 to TRBJ1-3, with 7 positions matching TRBD1. Trimming took 7 bases from V and 0 from J; bases not matched to a gene: 3. CDR1 and CDR2 from the germline V gene are MNHNS and SASEGT. The CDR3 loop spans 14 amino acids. Here the CDR3 DNA reads TGTGCCAGCATGGGACAGCCCTCTGGAAACACCATATATTTT. This translates into CASMGQPSGNTIYF.

The V call is TRBV20-1, the J call TRBJ1-1; possibly TRBD1 for D (6 bases). This CDR3 spans 13 amino acids. Trimming left V 7 bases short and J 2 bases short, with 14 bases between. From germline, CDR1 is DFQATT and CDR2 SNEGSKA (reference sequence). CDR3 loop: CSVKGESNTEAFF. CDR3 nucleotides: TGCAGTGTTAAGGGGGAGAGTAACACTGAAGCTTTCTTT.

This sequence joins TRBV5-1 and TRBJ2-7; a possible D gene is TRBD1 (6 bases). Germline CDR1 and CDR2: SGHRS and YFSETQ. The germline V and J ends were trimmed by 0 bases and 4 bases, with 11 bases remaining between them. CDR3 length: 14 residues. The CDR3: CASSLAPDRYEQYF. The CDR3 coding sequence is TGCGCCAGCAGCTTGGCCCCGGACAGATACGAGCAGTACTTC.

The V and J genes are TRBV20-1 and TRBJ1-1; 10 bases are a match to TRBD1. Germline lookup yields CDR1 DFQATT and CDR2 SNEGSKA (reference sequence). The CDR3 length is 13 residues. J was trimmed by 10 bases and V by 6 bases; bases with no gene match: 11. The CDR3 reads CSARGQGERGAFF. The CDR3, as DNA: TGCAGTGCCCGAGGACAGGGGGAACGGGGAGCTTTCTTT.

This chain links TRBV6-1 with TRBJ1-5, with D unclear. The CDR3 extends over 15 amino acids. Germline-derived CDR1 and CDR2 are MNHNS and SASEGT. V lost 3 bases and J lost 6, with 15 bases in between. The CDR3 region has the DNA TGTGCCAGCAGTGAGGCAGCCTCGGCGACTCAGCCCCAGCATTTT. Amino acid sequence: CASSEAASATQPQHF.

The chain combines TRBV11-3 with TRBJ2-7; D gene ambiguous. This CDR3 is 14 amino acids long. V was clipped by 5 bases and J by 2 bases, with 13 bases between them. In germline, CDR1 is SGHNT, CDR2 YENEEA. CDR3 sequence reads: CASSPGDRTYEQYF. The CDR3 nucleotides read TGTGCCAGCAGCCCCGGCGACCGGACCTACGAGCAGTACTTC.

The chain carries TRBV20-1 and TRBJ1-1; weak D call: TRBD1 (5 bases). Germline V gives CDR1 DFQATT, CDR2 SNEGSKA (reference sequence). V lost 1 base to trimming and J lost 1 base, with 13 bases between them. The CDR3 consists of 15 residues. Written as DNA, the CDR3 is TGCAGTGCTAGAGCCCCCGGGGGGAAGAACACTGAAGCTTTCTTT. Its translation is CSARAPGGKNTEAFF.

The chain joins TRBV7-9 to TRBJ1-1; 8 bases match TRBD1. Germline lookup yields CDR1 SEHNR and CDR2 FQNEAQ (reference sequence). V was clipped by 4 bases and J by 4 bases; unmatched bases: 23. The CDR3 length is 20 residues. The chain's CDR3 is CASSSFGSTGGDGSGTEAFF. The CDR3 DNA follows: TGTGCCAGCAGCTCCTTTGGATCCACAGGGGGTGATGGGTCGGGCACTGAAGCTTTCTTT.

The chain is built from TRBV7-9 and TRBJ1-5, with 7 bases that match TRBD1. This CDR3 spans 15 amino acids. Germline V lookup: CDR1 SEHNR, CDR2 FQNEAQ (reference sequence). J lost 2 bases, V lost 0 bases, and 1 base had no gene match. CDR3 in amino acids: CASSLAGGGNQPQHF. In DNA form, the CDR3 reads TGTGCCAGCAGCTTAGCAGGGGGCGGCAATCAGCCCCAGCATTTT.

Points on this clonotype: One end of the junction is discordant with germline, which a read error may explain. This chain links TRBV5-5 with TRBJ2-7; D gene ambiguous. Germline loops: CDR1 SGHKS, CDR2 YYEKEE (reference sequence). The CDR3 sequence is 14 residues long. CDR3 DNA: TGTGCCAGCAGCCGAGAACCCCAGCAGGCCCTACTGAACTTC. Translating gives CASSREPQQALLNF.

This clonotype occurred a few times. The rearrangement joins TRBV20-1 to TRBJ2-3; tentatively, D is TRBD1 (6 bases). CDR1 and CDR2 (germline): DFQATT, SNEGSKA (reference sequence). Trimming shortened V by 1 base and J by 2 bases, and 16 bases separated the two germline ends. This CDR3 spans 16 amino acids. For the CDR3, the DNA is TGCAGTGCTAGAGTACGGATGGGGGCTCCCACAGATACGCAGTATTTT. Protein product: CSARVRMGAPTDTQYF.